This T cell receptor beta chain was documented in a study of shared clonotypes between healthy human individuals. On the study more broadly: Three plates were used per donor for CD4 naive, three for CD4 memory, two for CD8 naive and one for CD8 memory. Whole-study findings and limits: Non-shared clonotypes had lower generation probabilities than clonotypes shared by all four sorted-subset donors.

The CDR3 covers 15 residues. The V end lost 0 bases, the J end lost 0 bases, and 9 bases lay between the germline ends. The V gene's germline CDR1 is LGHNA and CDR2 YSLEER. Sequencing used immunoSEQ multiplex PCR; TCRdb keeps in-frame clones, though not all of them. This table holds some 1.4 million clones, around 95% found once. Remarks on this clone: The antigen is undetermined.

The chain carries TRBV4-3 and TRBJ2-7; no firm D call. The TCR sequence derives from a man younger than 45 in good health. Sequencing input: naive CD4+ T cells sorted from blood. Regarding subset: CD45RA+ positively selected. CDR3 sequence: CASSQDLQRSYEQYF. The CDR3 DNA reads TGCGCCAGCAGCCAAGACCTCCAGCGCTCCTACGAGCAGTACTTC.